This T cell receptor (beta chain) was sequenced in a study of T cells in localized non-small cell lung cancer. Findings and caveats of the study: Adjacent lung was found to contain a median about 60 of the top 100 tumor clones. Among the tissues sampled, uninvolved adjacent lung had the highest T cell clonality, above tumor. Patients showing higher blood T cell density tended to see longer overall survival. Owing to sequencing of a solitary tumor region, heterogeneity cannot be discounted.

The CDR3 contains 15 residues. The germline CDR1 and CDR2 sequences are LNHDA and SQIVND (reference sequence). V gave up 1 base and J gave up 4 bases, with 13 bases separating them. A word on this clone: As yet, its antigen is unknown.

The repertoire was sequenced with immunoSEQ multiplex PCR; TCRdb's copy has only in-frame clones and lacks some. Of over 45,000 clones listed, 77% were seen once; the top ten hold around 17%. This rearrangement joins TRBV19 to TRBJ1-1; D not resolved. The sample here was peripheral blood, taken before any cancer treatment. The TCR comes from a man aged 40 to 70 with stage I squamous cell lung carcinoma. The CDR3 DNA reads TGTGCCAGTAGTATAGGATCAATGGCGAGCACTGAAGCTTTCTTT. Encoded protein: CASSIGSMASTEAFF.